This TCR beta chain is drawn from a study of blood T cell repertoires in COVID-19. Across the whole study: The United States, Italy and Spain supplied acute and convalescent COVID-19 samples. Sample material is recorded as cDNA or gDNA derived from T cells, B-cell-depleted T cells, or PBMCs.

As processed by the authors: Nucleated cell number was recorded as an estimate derived from reference gene primer amplification. TCRdb keeps only in-frame clones here, not all; method: immunoSEQ multiplex PCR. The DNA gave D and trimming, while V, J and clone size come from that table. This repertoire shows some 130,000 clones, roughly 89% found once; its top ten account for roughly 3.9%. It was during active infection that Seattle patients were enrolled and then longitudinally followed. Germline CDR1 MNHNS, CDR2 SASEGT. This CDR3 has 13 residues. The V gene lost 5 bases and the J gene lost 4 bases, with 11 bases spanning the gap.

This TCR was recovered from a man aged 55-75 years with COVID-19, enrolled during active disease. The sequencing sample was made of peripheral blood. The chain is built from TRBV6-1 and TRBJ2-5; a possible D gene is TRBD2 (5 bases). The CDR3 spells CASSTSSRETQYF. The CDR3 coding sequence is TGTGCCAGCAGTACTAGTTCCAGAGAGACCCAGTACTTC.